The clone carrying this TCR beta chain was found many times. Its antigen is unknown. One entry per CDR3 protein, called by TCRdb with MiXCR from the 5' RACE reads. The profile shows around 140,000 distinct CDR3 sequences, about an eighth of them singletons. The entry originates in a study of CD8 T cells in ankylosing spondylitis. Study results and limitations: Characteristic, it appeared, of ankylosing spondylitis blood was a TCR beta motif of fewer than 10 highly homologous variants.

CDR3 length: 15 residues. The germline CDR1 and CDR2 sequences are MGHRA and YSYEKL. Trimming pared 1 base from V and 4 bases from J, leaving 14 bases between. The receptor comes from a female donor with ankylosing spondylitis or in good health (not recorded which). Sequencing was performed on blood, either unsorted or a sorted T cell fraction (not recorded which). This rearrangement joins TRBV4-1 to TRBJ2-7; D may be TRBD2 (5 bases). CDR3 in DNA: TGCGCCAGCAGCCAAGTTACGGGAAACACTTACGAGCAGTACTTC. This translates into CASSQVTGNTYEQYF.